These T cell receptor beta chains were read from a single sample in a study of OX40 agonist ivuxolimab in advanced cancers. Sequencing was performed with immunoSEQ multiplex PCR; in TCRdb, only in-frame clones are kept and a portion is missing. This table holds fewer than 90,000 clones, about 85% found once. Source: CD4+ or CD8+ T cells sorted from blood, taken in a trial of the OX40 agonist ivuxolimab. The receptors were sampled from an adult with an advanced solid tumor such as melanoma, head and neck, liver or kidney cancer. Both conserved end residues are part of each CDR3. Each record gives: V gene, D gene, clone size, J gene, CDR3 DNA, CDR3 protein. The D gene is left open where the match is weak. Rows give clone size only sometimes, using once, few, many, or a class for an expanded clone.

>TRBV5-1|NA|NA|TRBJ2-2
TGCGCCAGCAGCTTGGGCAGAGGCACCGGGGAGCTGTTTTTT
CASSLGRGTGELFF
>TRBV6-5|TRBD1|NA|TRBJ1-3
TGTGCCAGCAGTACAGGGGCGTCTGGAAACACCATATATTTT
CASSTGASGNTIYF
>TRBV5-4|NA|NA|TRBJ2-5
TGTGCCAGCAGCTTGGAGGGTGAGGGGACCCAGTACTTC
CASSLEGEGTQYF
>TRBV28|NA|NA|TRBJ2-7
TGTGCCAGCAGTCCACCGGGACACTTCGAGCAGTACTTC
CASSPPGHFEQYF
>TRBV29-1|NA|NA|TRBJ1-2
TGCAGCGTTGAGTTCCGGCCCTATGGCTACACCTTC
CSVEFRPYGYTF
>TRBV7-9|TRBD2|once|TRBJ2-1
TGTGCCAGCAGCTTACCTTTGGGACTAGCGGGATCAAGGGAGCAGTTCTTC
CASSLPLGLAGSREQFF
>TRBV2|TRBD1|few|TRBJ1-1
TGTGCCAGCAGGGAGGACAGGGAGACTGAAGCTTTCTTT
CASREDRETEAFF
>TRBV5-1|NA|NA|TRBJ2-3
TGCGCCAGCAGCTTGGGGCAGGGGTGGTCAGATACGCAGTATTTT
CASSLGQGWSDTQYF
>TRBV27|TRBD1|NA|TRBJ2-3
TGTGCCAGCAGTAAACGGACAGGGGCCACAGATACGCAGTATTTT
CASSKRTGATDTQYF
>TRBV5-1|NA|NA|TRBJ1-2
TGCGCCAGCAGCCGGGGGCTTGGAGGCTATGGCTACACCTTC
CASSRGLGGYGYTF
>TRBV11-2|TRBD2|NA|TRBJ2-5
TGTGCCAGCAGCTTAGGTGGTTTGCGGGGGGGTCAAGAGACCCAGTACTTC
CASSLGGLRGGQETQYF
>TRBV29-1|NA|NA|TRBJ2-1
TGCAGCCCTACCCGAGCGTTGAAAGGTGCATTTGAGCAGTTCTTC
CSPTRALKGAFEQFF
>TRBV18|NA|NA|TRBJ2-3
TGTGCCAGCTCACCAAAGCCGCTAGATACGCAGTATTTT
CASSPKPLDTQYF
>TRBV5-5|NA|NA|TRBJ2-5
TGTGCCAGCAGCCTCGAACCTGACCCGGGGGAGACCCAGTACTTC
CASSLEPDPGETQYF
>TRBV7-8|NA|NA|TRBJ1-2
TGTGCCAGCAGCTGGGGACGGAACTATGGCTACACCTTC
CASSWGRNYGYTF
>TRBV2|TRBD1|NA|TRBJ2-7
TGTGCCTCAAGGGACAGAGTAACCGAGCAGTACTTC
CASRDRVTEQYF
>TRBV11-2|TRBD1|NA|TRBJ2-1
TGTGCCAGCAGCAAGGGGGCTTACTATGAGCAGTTCTTC
CASSKGAYYEQFF
>TRBV6-5|TRBD1|NA|TRBJ2-7
TGTGCCAGCAGGACGACAGGGAACTCCTACGAGCAGTACTTC
CASRTTGNSYEQYF
>TRBV5-4|TRBD2|medium-sized|TRBJ2-2
TGTGCCAGCAGCTTGGGGACTAGTCGTACCGGGGAGCTGTTTTTT
CASSLGTSRTGELFF
>TRBV19|TRBD1|NA|TRBJ2-5
TGTGCCAGTAGTCCGACAGGGGGTCCGGAGACCCAGTACTTC
CASSPTGGPETQYF
>TRBV11-2|NA|NA|TRBJ2-3
TGTGCCAGCGCCCTCCGGATAGCGTCGGCCCAAGATACGCAGTATTTT
CASALRIASAQDTQYF
>TRBV18|NA|NA|TRBJ1-1
TGTGCCAGCTCACCACGGATCGGGGCGGGCACTGAAGCTTTCTTT
CASSPRIGAGTEAFF
>TRBV6-8|NA|NA|TRBJ1-5
TGTGCCAGCAGTTACCTCCAGGGTAATCAGCCCCAGCATTTT
CASSYLQGNQPQHF
>TRBV5-4|NA|few|TRBJ2-7
TGTGCCAGCAGCTTGGGGGGCGCCGAGCAGTACTTC
CASSLGGAEQYF
>TRBV6-5|TRBD2|NA|TRBJ2-7
TGTGCCAGCAGTTGGGGACTAGCGGGGGTATACGAGCAGTACTTC
CASSWGLAGVYEQYF
>TRBV30|TRBD1|NA|TRBJ1-1
TGTGCCGGGGACAGGGTTGGAACTGAAGCTTTCTTT
CAGDRVGTEAFF
>TRBV29-1|NA|NA|TRBJ2-3
TGCAGCGCCGGGCCACGCACAGATACGCAGTATTTT
CSAGPRTDTQYF
>TRBV18|NA|NA|TRBJ2-5
NA
CASSLRARGETQYF
>TRBV6-5|NA|once|TRBJ2-3
TGTGCCAGCAGTCCCCGGGGGGCTATCATAGATACGCAGTATTTT
CASSPRGAIIDTQYF
>TRBV19|NA|few|TRBJ1-2
TGTGCCAGTAATTTGGGCTCCCTAGACTATGGCTACACCTTC
CASNLGSLDYGYTF
>TRBV7-9|NA|NA|TRBJ2-3
TGTGCCAGCAGCTTATCATCCGGGAGTAGGGCAGATACGCAGTATTTT
CASSLSSGSRADTQYF
>TRBV15|NA|NA|TRBJ2-3
TGTGCCACCAGCAGAGAATCAGGTTGGGATACGCAGTATTTT
CATSRESGWDTQYF
>TRBV18|NA|NA|TRBJ2-1
TGTGCCAGCTCGTCCCTGGAGACGATCAATGAGCAGTTCTTC
CASSSLETINEQFF
>TRBV7-9|NA|few|TRBJ2-2
TGTGCCAGCAGCTTATTCACCGGGGAGCTGTTTTTT
CASSLFTGELFF
>TRBV10-1|TRBD2|NA|TRBJ2-2
TGCGCCAGCAGTCGGGAGACTAGCGGGAGGATCGGGGAGCTGTTTTTT
CASSRETSGRIGELFF
>TRBV6-1|TRBD2|NA|TRBJ2-7
TGTGCCAGCAGTGGGACTAGCGGGAGCGGCGAGCAGTACTTC
CASSGTSGSGEQYF
>TRBV18|NA|once|TRBJ2-1
TGTGCCAGCCGACAAGACCTCTACAATGAGCAGTTCTTC
CASRQDLYNEQFF
>TRBV18|NA|few|TRBJ1-1
TGTGCCAGCTCACCGACTGGAGTAGGGTACACTGAAGCTTTCTTT
CASSPTGVGYTEAFF
>TRBV10-3|NA|NA|TRBJ1-1
TGTGCCATCGGCGAGGGGCGCGGGACTGAAGCTTTCTTT
CAIGEGRGTEAFF
>TRBV11-2|TRBD1|once|TRBJ2-5
TGTGCCAGCAGCTTAGGGACAGGGGGTCTTTTGGAGACCCAGTACTTC
CASSLGTGGLLETQYF